The subject of this entry is one T cell receptor (beta chain). Sequencing was performed with immunoSEQ multiplex PCR; in TCRdb, only in-frame clones are kept and a portion is missing. The data hold 350,000 to 450,000 clones, with more than 80% observed a single time. The data belong to a study of blood T cell repertoires in COVID-19. The CDR3 is 12 amino acids. Germline loops: CDR1 LGHDT, CDR2 YNNKEL (reference sequence). The V end lost 4 bases, the J end lost 8 bases, and 8 bases lay between the germline ends. What was sequenced was peripheral blood. This receptor was identified in a man between 40 and 49 years old with acute or convalescent COVID-19. The chain uses TRBV3-1 (or the pseudogene TRBV3-2) and TRBJ1-4; unclear D gene. The CDR3 loop reads CASSPREEKLFF. CDR3 in DNA: TGTGCCAGCAGCCCTAGGGAGGAAAAACTGTTTTTT.